The sequence of this TCR beta chain was determined in a study of monozygotic twins with inflammatory bowel disease. Overall study findings and caveats: Healthy co-twins exceeded IBD patients in TCRbeta diversity as measured by inverse Simpson. Extra variability in the repertoires of patients may have come from differing immunosuppressive treatments.

The germline V gene has CDR1 SEHNR and CDR2 FQNEAQ (reference sequence). The length of the CDR3 is 15 residues. With eight separate reactions per sample, the authors made cDNA. UMIs that included a 6-nucleotide sample barcode were added by template switching, which took place during cDNA synthesis. TCRdb reanalyzed the 5' RACE reads and collapses them to one entry per CDR3 protein, without DNA. The listing records around 150,000 distinct CDR3 sequences. Comments on this clonotype: Its specificity is unknown.

The TCR was taken from a human donor with ulcerative colitis or Crohn's disease, or a healthy co-twin of an affected twin (not recorded which). The chain joins TRBV7-9 to TRBJ1-6. Sequencing was done on a sample of blood. The CDR3 is CASSADRYGNSPLHF.